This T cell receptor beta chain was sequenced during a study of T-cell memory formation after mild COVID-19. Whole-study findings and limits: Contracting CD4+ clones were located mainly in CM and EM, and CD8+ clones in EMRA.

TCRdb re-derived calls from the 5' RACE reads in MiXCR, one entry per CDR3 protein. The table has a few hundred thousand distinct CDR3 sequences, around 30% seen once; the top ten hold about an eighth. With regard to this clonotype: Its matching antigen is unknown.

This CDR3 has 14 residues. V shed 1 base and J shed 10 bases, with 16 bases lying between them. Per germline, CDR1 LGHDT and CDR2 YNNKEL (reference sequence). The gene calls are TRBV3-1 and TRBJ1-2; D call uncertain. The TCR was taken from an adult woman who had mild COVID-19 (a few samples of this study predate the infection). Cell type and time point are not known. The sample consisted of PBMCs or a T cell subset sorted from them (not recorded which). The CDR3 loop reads CASSQVPRVEVYTF. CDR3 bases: TGTGCCAGCAGCCAAGTTCCAAGGGTGGAAGTCTACACCTTC.